Listed here are 32 T cell receptor beta chains from one sample, sequenced in a study of blood T cell repertoires in COVID-19. Clones were read by immunoSEQ multiplex PCR, and TCRdb kept only the in-frame ones, dropping some. The sample lists some 250,000 clones; more than 75% were seen once. The sample comprised peripheral blood. Receptors originate from a middle-aged woman who had recovered from COVID-19.

The rearrangement joins TRBV5-1 to TRBJ1-2; D perhaps matches TRBD1 (5 bases). The germline CDR1 and CDR2 sequences are SGHRS and YFSETQ. The CDR3 contains 13 residues. V was clipped by 0 bases and J by 5 bases, with 8 bases between them. This chain's CDR3 is CASSLGQTYGYTF. The DNA of the CDR3 is TGCGCCAGCAGCTTGGGACAGACTTATGGCTACACCTTC.

This clone occurred once. The rearrangement links TRBV7-2 to TRBJ2-1; 8 nucleotides agree with TRBD2. V shed 7 bases and J 9 bases; nucleotides not matched to a gene: 11. In germline, CDR1 is SGHTA, CDR2 FQGNSA. This CDR3 spans 14 amino acids. The DNA for the CDR3 is TGTGCCAGCACCCCAGCGGCGGGAGGCGGTGAGCAGTTCTTC. It specifies CASTPAAGGGEQFF. Full variable domain (missing parts from reference TRBV7-2 and TRBJ2-1): GAGVSQSPSNKVTEKGKDVELRCDPISGHTALYWYRQSLGQGLEFLIYFQGNSAPDKSGLPSDRFSAERTGGSVSTLTIQRTQQEDSAVYLCASTPAAGGGEQFFGPGTRLTVL.

The chain is built from TRBV18 and TRBJ1-4; TRBD1 matches 8 bases. The CDR3 has 15 residues. Germline CDR1 reads KGHSH; CDR2 reads LQKENI. With 2 bases clipped from V and 8 bases from J, the junction kept 7 bases outside the gene matches. CDR3 amino acids: CASSPSGTGGEKLFF. DNA of the CDR3: TGTGCCAGCTCACCATCAGGGACAGGAGGGGAAAAACTGTTTTTT.

The chain combines TRBV25-1 with TRBJ2-3; D might be TRBD2 (5 bases). The V gene's germline CDR1 is MGHDK and CDR2 SYGVNS. V lost 5 bases to trimming and J lost 4 bases, with 13 bases between them. The CDR3 is 14 amino acids. Here the CDR3 reads CASSQRRSADTQYF. CDR3 DNA sequence: TGTGCCAGCAGTCAACGGAGGTCCGCAGATACGCAGTATTTT.

This rearrangement joins TRBV6-5 to TRBJ1-2, with a tentative D call TRBD1 (5 bases). Between the trimmed V and J ends, which lost 8 bases and 4 bases, there was a span of 11 bases. CDR1 and CDR2 from the germline V gene are MNHEY and SVGAGI. This CDR3 has 12 amino acids. The CDR3 loop is CASGSGRYGYTF. DNA of the CDR3: TGTGCCAGCGGTTCAGGGCGCTATGGCTACACCTTC.

The genes are TRBV5-6 and TRBJ1-4; possibly TRBD1 for D (6 bases). Trimming shortened V by 0 bases and J by 7 bases, and 10 bases separated the two germline ends. CDR3 length equals 14 residues. CDR1 SGHDT and CDR2 YYEEEE come from the germline V gene. This chain's CDR3 is CASSLGGRREKLFF. The DNA of the CDR3 is TGTGCCAGCAGCTTGGGGGGGCGCCGTGAAAAACTGTTTTTT.

The chain recombines TRBV14 with TRBJ1-2; D gene unclear. The V end was cut by 0 bases, the J end by 2 bases, with 13 bases between. In germline, CDR1 is SGHDN, CDR2 FVKESK. There are 16 residues in the CDR3. This chain's CDR3 is CASSQDWADPNYGYTF. In DNA, the CDR3 is TGTGCCAGCAGCCAAGATTGGGCAGATCCAAACTATGGCTACACCTTC.

The chain is built from TRBV13 and TRBJ2-1, with unresolved D. V lost 0 bases and J 10 bases, leaving 10 bases between the germline ends. The CDR3 consists of 13 residues. From germline, CDR1 is PRHDT and CDR2 FYEKMQ (reference sequence). The DNA of the CDR3 is TGTGCCAGCAGCTTAGGAGCCTCGCGGGAGCAGTTCTTC. This gives the protein CASSLGASREQFF. The full variable domain, rest sourced from reference TRBV13 and TRBJ2-1, is AAGVIQSPRHLIKEKRETATLKCYPIPRHDTVYWYQQGPGQDPQFLISFYEKMQSDKGSIPDRFSAQQFSDYHSELNMSSLELGDSALYFCASSLGASREQFFGPGTRLTVL.

The genes are TRBV5-4 and TRBJ2-2, with TRBD2 identical over 8 bases. The CDR3 extends over 19 amino acids. V shed 4 bases, J shed 1 base, and the junction held 15 bases outside the gene matches. The germline V gene encodes CDR1 SGHNT and CDR2 YYREEE (reference sequence). For the CDR3, the DNA is TGTGCCAGCAGCCCAACCCTCCGGGTGGCGGGAGGGAACACCGGGGAGCTGTTTTTT. It translates to CASSPTLRVAGGNTGELFF.

This clone came up once. The rearrangement joins TRBV27 to TRBJ1-2; 8 bases fit TRBD1. With 6 bases clipped from V and 5 bases from J, the junction kept 17 bases outside the gene matches. The CDR3 totals 17 residues. Germline CDR1 MNHEY, CDR2 SMNVEV (reference sequence). CDR3 DNA sequence: TGTGCCAGCAGCCCTGACAGGGGCCAACCGGAATGGTATGGCTACACCTTC. Translating it yields CASSPDRGQPEWYGYTF.

The chain joins TRBV7-8 to TRBJ1-5, with D tentatively TRBD1 (6 bases). V lost 10 bases, J lost 2 bases, and 15 bases lay in between. The CDR3 covers 14 residues. Germline-derived CDR1 and CDR2 are SGHVS and FQNEAQ. CDR3 region: CATQGYSRNQPQHF. DNA of the CDR3: TGTGCCACCCAGGGGTACAGCCGCAATCAGCCCCAGCATTTT.

As concerns this clone: The sample carries other DNA sequences with the same CDR3. The V and J genes are TRBV7-9 and TRBJ1-1, with D possibly being TRBD1 (5 bases). Germline V lookup: CDR1 SEHNR, CDR2 FQNEAQ (reference sequence). The V end was cut by 4 bases, the J end by 1 base, with 7 bases between. The length of the CDR3 is 13 residues. CDR3 nucleotide sequence: TGTGCCAGCAGCTCTACAGGGAACACTGAAGCTTTCTTT. Its translation is CASSSTGNTEAFF.

The chain uses TRBV5-6 and TRBJ1-5, with D unclear. Trimming stripped 6 bases from V and 7 bases from J, with 14 bases between. The CDR3 covers 13 residues. Germline lookup yields CDR1 SGHDT and CDR2 YYEEEE. This CDR3 reads CASTLGLDQPQHF. The CDR3, as DNA: TGTGCCAGCACCCTTGGACTAGACCAGCCCCAGCATTTT.

This chain joins TRBV21-1 and TRBJ1-1. TRBV21-1 is reported as a pseudogene. There are 14 residues in the CDR3. For the CDR3, the DNA is TGTGCCAGCACCGGGGGGGCCGAGAACACTGAAGCTTTCTTT. It encodes CASTGGAENTEAFF.

The rearrangement links TRBV7-6 to TRBJ2-5, with D tentatively TRBD1 (6 bases). With 0 bases removed from V and 1 base from J, the gap between germline ends came to 12 bases. This CDR3 is built from 16 residues. Germline assignment: CDR1 SGHVS and CDR2 FNYEAQ. The CDR3 is CASSLAGWGPQETQYF. The CDR3, as DNA: TGTGCCAGCAGCTTAGCCGGGTGGGGGCCCCAAGAGACCCAGTACTTC.

The CDR3 protein is CSAPRTSGLDGNEQFF. The CDR3 region has the DNA TGCAGCGCCCCCAGGACTAGCGGGCTGGACGGGAATGAGCAGTTCTTC. This chain links TRBV29-1 with TRBJ2-1; 11 bases are shared with TRBD2. The CDR3 is 16 residues long. CDR1 is SQVTM and CDR2 is ANQGSEA in the germline V gene. V was clipped by 7 bases and J by 7 bases; unmatched bases: 15.

The chain carries TRBV6-5 and TRBJ1-1, with TRBD1 matching 10 bases. The CDR3 is 14 residues long. CDR1 is MNHEY and CDR2 is SVGAGI in the germline V gene. The V segment lost 7 bases and the J segment 2 bases; nucleotides outside the gene matches: 4. CDR3 protein: CASTRQGANTEAFF. Here the CDR3 DNA reads TGTGCCAGCACCAGACAGGGGGCTAACACTGAAGCTTTCTTT.

The rearrangement links TRBV10-3 to TRBJ2-2; possibly TRBD1 for D (5 bases). CDR1 and CDR2 from the germline V gene are ENHRY and SYGVKD. Trimming stripped 0 bases from V and 2 bases from J, with 10 bases between. The CDR3 runs to 16 residues. This CDR3 reads CAISESSRANTGELFF. The CDR3 region has the DNA TGTGCCATCAGTGAGTCGAGCAGGGCCAACACCGGGGAGCTGTTTTTT.

This rearrangement joins TRBV9 to TRBJ2-2; D perhaps matches TRBD1 (6 bases). Germline V gene sequence: CDR1 SGDLS, CDR2 YYNGEE. The CDR3 spans 15 residues. Trimming removed 6 bases from V and 2 bases from J, with 14 bases in between. The CDR3 loop reads CASNSGTPNTGELFF. CDR3 DNA sequence: TGTGCCAGCAACTCCGGGACACCTAACACCGGGGAGCTGTTTTTT.

This clone has only a few counts. V gene TRBV4-1 combines with J gene TRBJ1-4; D gene unclear. The CDR3 runs to 13 residues. V was trimmed by 4 bases and J by 7 bases, leaving 10 bases between them. Germline V lookup: CDR1 MGHRA, CDR2 YSYEKL. CDR3 sequence (DNA): TGCGCCAGCAGCCTCACTCGGGGTGAAAAACTGTTTTTT. Translation: CASSLTRGEKLFF.

The count of this clone is one. This chain connects TRBV24-1 to TRBJ2-7; TRBD1 might be the D (5 bases). V dropped 10 bases and J dropped 5 bases, with 17 bases sitting between them. CDR1 and CDR2 from the germline V gene are KGHDR and SFDVKD. The CDR3 totals 13 residues. CDR3 nucleotide sequence: TGTGCCACGGAGAGGCAGGGTTCCCACGAGCAGTACTTC. Amino acids: CATERQGSHEQYF.

This clone was picked up a small number of times. The chain joins TRBV7-8 to TRBJ1-1; D not resolved. The V gene lost 1 base and the J gene lost 7 bases, with 13 bases spanning the gap. The CDR3 is 14 amino acids. Germline V CDR1 and CDR2: SGHVS, FQNEAQ. Here the CDR3 reads CASSLGAAGIEAFF. The CDR3 region has the DNA TGTGCCAGCAGCTTAGGGGCAGCCGGTATTGAAGCTTTCTTT. Combining the CDR3 with reference TRBV7-8 and TRBJ1-1 gives the whole variable domain GAGVSQSPRYKVAKRGQDVALRCDPISGHVSLFWYQQALGQGPEFLTYFQNEAQLDKSGLPSDRFFAERPEGSVSTLKIQRTQQEDSAVYLCASSLGAAGIEAFFGQGTRLTVV.

The rearrangement links TRBV6-5 to TRBJ2-3, with D tentatively TRBD1 (6 bases). With 7 bases removed from V and 6 bases from J, the gap between germline ends came to 20 bases. Germline CDR1 and CDR2: MNHEY and SVGAGI. The CDR3 contains 15 residues. The CDR3, as DNA: TGTGCCAGCACCAAGGGGTCAGGGGCCGGGGATACGCAGTATTTT. Translation gives CASTKGSGAGDTQYF.

As DNA, the CDR3 is TGTGCCACCAGCAAACTAGGGCGGGATACGCAGTATTTT. It translates to CATSKLGRDTQYF. The chain joins TRBV15 to TRBJ2-3, with a tentative D call TRBD2 (5 bases). Per the germline V gene, CDR1 is LNHNV and CDR2 is YYDKDF (reference sequence). V was shortened by 4 bases and J by 6 bases, with 11 bases between the two germline ends. The CDR3 extends over 13 amino acids.

The rearrangement uses TRBV6-2 or TRBV6-3 and TRBJ2-1, with D maybe TRBD2 (6 bases). The CDR3 covers 17 residues. Germline CDR1 MNHEY, CDR2 SVGEGT. V dropped 2 bases and J dropped 6 bases, with 20 bases sitting between them. CDR3 bases: TGTGCCAGCAGTTACGGAACTGCTAAAAAGGGAGGCAATGAGCAGTTCTTC. It specifies CASSYGTAKKGGNEQFF.

In this sample, this clone turned up once. The rearrangement uses TRBV6-5 and TRBJ1-4, with D possibly TRBD1 on 5 matching bases. Germline V lookup: CDR1 MNHEY, CDR2 SVGAGI. Trimming took off 7 bases at V and 5 bases at J, with 11 bases between the two ends. This CDR3 region has 13 residues. The CDR3: CASTQGLNEKLFF. CDR3 DNA: TGTGCCAGCACCCAGGGACTAAATGAAAAACTGTTTTTT.

The rearrangement uses TRBV6-7 and TRBJ2-7; D may be TRBD1 (5 bases). TRBV6-7 counts as an open reading frame of uncertain function. The CDR3 loop spans 14 amino acids. V lost 4 bases, J lost 2 bases, and 12 bases lay in between. In nucleotides, the CDR3 is TGTGCCAGCAGTTCCCGAGGCAGGGCCTACGAGCAGTACTTC. Its translation is CASSSRGRAYEQYF.

The chain is built from TRBV7-9 and TRBJ2-2; a weak D match, TRBD1 (7 bases). The V end was cut by 7 bases, the J end by 6 bases, with 12 bases between. Germline V gene lookup returns CDR1 SEHNR and CDR2 FQNEAQ (reference sequence). The CDR3 sequence is 13 residues long. The CDR3 spells CASNFRGAGELFF. The CDR3 nucleotides read TGTGCCAGCAACTTCAGGGGGGCCGGGGAGCTGTTTTTT.

This clone was detected once. The gene calls are TRBV6-5 and TRBJ2-7, with 10 bases identical to TRBD1. The germline gives CDR1 MNHEY, CDR2 SVGAGI. V gave up 7 bases and J gave up 2 bases; unmatched junction bases: 8. This CDR3 has 15 residues. Here the CDR3 DNA reads TGTGCCAGCACCAAAATTGGGACAGGGGCCTACGAGCAGTACTTC. Its translation: CASTKIGTGAYEQYF.

The chain combines TRBV25-1 with TRBJ1-4; 9 bases map to TRBD1. This CDR3 has 18 amino acids. CDR1 MGHDK and CDR2 SYGVNS come from the germline V gene. The V gene end was trimmed by 3 bases and the J gene end by 7 bases; junction bases not matched to a gene: 15. The CDR3: CASSDWGTGRGNGEKLFF. The CDR3 bases are TGTGCCAGCAGTGATTGGGGGACAGGGAGAGGTAATGGTGAAAAACTGTTTTTT.

This clone has a single count. This rearrangement joins TRBV2 to TRBJ1-5, with D tentatively TRBD1 (5 bases). The V end was cut by 7 bases, the J end by 2 bases, with 12 bases between. Germline V lookup: CDR1 SNHLY, CDR2 FYNNEI. CDR3 length: 14 amino acids. CDR3 sequence reads: CASNGGEGNQPQHF. The CDR3 nucleotides are TGTGCCAGCAACGGGGGGGAAGGCAATCAGCCCCAGCATTTT. The full variable domain, its missing parts supplied by reference TRBV2 and TRBJ1-5, is EPEVTQTPSHQVTQMGQEVILRCVPISNHLYFYWYRQILGQKVEFLVSFYNNEISEKSEIFDDQFSVERPDGSNFTLKIRSTKLEDSAMYFCASNGGEGNQPQHFGDGTRLSIL.

The genes are TRBV7-6 and TRBJ2-2; 13 bases match TRBD2. The CDR3 length is 16 residues. V was pared by 5 bases and J by 4 bases, with 4 bases of the junction left unmatched. CDR1 SGHVS and CDR2 FNYEAQ come from the germline V gene. CDR3 residues: CASSPGLAGPTGELFF. The CDR3 coding sequence is TGTGCCAGCAGCCCGGGACTAGCGGGACCCACCGGGGAGCTGTTTTTT. The full variable domain, in which reference TRBV7-6 and TRBJ2-2 provide the parts outside the CDR3, is GAGVSQSPRYKVTKRGQDVALRCDPISGHVSLYWYRQALGQGPEFLTYFNYEAQQDKSGLPNDRFSAERPEGSISTLTIQRTEQRDSAMYRCASSPGLAGPTGELFFGEGSRLTVL.